The clone carrying this TCR beta chain was found many times. Its target is unknown. The sample originates from a study of T-cell reconstitution after alpha-beta-depleted transplantation in children. Notes on the study in general: By one year post-transplant, T-cell counts and diversity largely arose from T cells that were newly produced. After transplant, at about two months, alpha-beta T cells were reportedly derived from several hundred expanded graft clones.

Molecular barcoding with unique molecular identifiers was used for the TCRbeta library. TCRdb called the PCR reads again in MiXCR, with one record for every CDR3 protein. The sample contains approximately 630,000 distinct CDR3 sequences, around 14% of which appear only once. Trimming shortened V by 0 bases and J by 4 bases, and 10 bases separated the two germline ends. CDR1 is MDHEN, CDR2 SYDVKM, per germline. This CDR3 has 15 residues. The sequence came from a girl aged 2 to 9 with congenital amegakaryocytic thrombocytopenia, due to receive a stem cell transplant. The gene calls are TRBV28 and TRBJ1-5; D is perhaps TRBD1 (5 bases). The sequencing used PBMCs, collected before TCRalphabeta/CD19-depleted stem cell transplant. The CDR3 sequence is CASSLWTARNQPQHF. CDR3 nucleotides: TGTGCCAGCAGTTTATGGACAGCCCGAAATCAGCCCCAGCATTTT.